The clone carrying this TCR beta chain was observed once. Its cognate antigen is unknown. The entry originates in a study of T cell responses to AZD1222 COVID-19 vaccine. Assay: immunoSEQ multiplex PCR; the TCRdb copy retains only in-frame clones and omits some. The sample shows some 79,000 clones, over 70% of them seen only once. The ends lost 5 bases at V and 6 bases at J; junction bases unmatched: 15. Germline CDR1 reads SGHNT; CDR2 reads YENEEA. This CDR3 is built from 17 residues. Study results and limitations: Donors skewed white British and female; clonal diversity was possibly underestimated. AZD1222 recipients seropositive at baseline numbered only 5 or 6.

The clonotype was recovered from an adult who received the AZD1222 COVID-19 vaccine. The chain recombines TRBV11-3 with TRBJ2-1; 8 nucleotides match TRBD1. Sequenced here: peripheral blood, sampled 28 days after the second AZD1222 dose. The DNA for the CDR3 is TGTGCCAGCAGCCACCAAACCCCGGACAGGGCAGCCAATGAGCAGTTCTTC. This codes for CASSHQTPDRAANEQFF. The whole variable domain, filled in from reference TRBV11-3 and TRBJ2-1, reads EAGVVQSPRYKIIEKKQPVAFWCNPISGHNTLYWYLQNLGQGPELLIRYENEEAVDDSQLPKDRFSAERLKGVDSTLKIQPAELGDSAVYLCASSHQTPDRAANEQFFGPGTRLTVL.